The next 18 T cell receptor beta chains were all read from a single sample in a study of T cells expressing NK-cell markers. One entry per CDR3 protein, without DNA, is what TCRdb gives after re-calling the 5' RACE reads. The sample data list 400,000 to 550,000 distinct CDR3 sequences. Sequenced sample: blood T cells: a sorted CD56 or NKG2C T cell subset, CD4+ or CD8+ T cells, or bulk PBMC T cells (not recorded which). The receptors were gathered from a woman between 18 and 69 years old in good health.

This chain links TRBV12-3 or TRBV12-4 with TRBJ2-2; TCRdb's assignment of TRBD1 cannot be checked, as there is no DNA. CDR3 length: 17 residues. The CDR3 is CASSKRTGPPNTGELFF.

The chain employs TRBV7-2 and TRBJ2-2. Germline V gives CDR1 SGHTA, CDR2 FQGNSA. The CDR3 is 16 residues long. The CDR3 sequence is CASSLNMNSLAGELFF.

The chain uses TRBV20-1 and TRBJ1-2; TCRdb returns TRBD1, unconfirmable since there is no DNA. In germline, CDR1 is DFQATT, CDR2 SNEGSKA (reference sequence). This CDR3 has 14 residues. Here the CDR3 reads CSATQRRGISGYTF.

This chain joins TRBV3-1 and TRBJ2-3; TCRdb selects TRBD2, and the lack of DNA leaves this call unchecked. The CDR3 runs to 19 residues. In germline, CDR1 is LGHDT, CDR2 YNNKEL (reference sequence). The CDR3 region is CASSQDVGTSGRSTDTQYF.

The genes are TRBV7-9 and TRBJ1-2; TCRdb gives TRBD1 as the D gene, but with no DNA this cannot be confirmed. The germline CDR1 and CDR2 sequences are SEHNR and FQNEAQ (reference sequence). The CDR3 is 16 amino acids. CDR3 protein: CASSLGSRDPNYGYTF.

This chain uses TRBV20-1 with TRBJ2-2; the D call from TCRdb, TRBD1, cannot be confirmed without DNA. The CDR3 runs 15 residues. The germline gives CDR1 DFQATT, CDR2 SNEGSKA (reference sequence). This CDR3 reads CSAPRQDPNTGELFF.

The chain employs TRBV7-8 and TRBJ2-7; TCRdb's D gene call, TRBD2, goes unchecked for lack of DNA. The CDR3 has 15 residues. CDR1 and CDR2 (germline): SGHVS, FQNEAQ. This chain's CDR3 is CASSLGAGVDYEQYF. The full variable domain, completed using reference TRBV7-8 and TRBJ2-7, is GAGVSQSPRYKVAKRGQDVALRCDPISGHVSLFWYQQALGQGPEFLTYFQNEAQLDKSGLPSDRFFAERPEGSVSTLKIQRTQQEDSAVYLCASSLGAGVDYEQYFGPGTRLTVT.

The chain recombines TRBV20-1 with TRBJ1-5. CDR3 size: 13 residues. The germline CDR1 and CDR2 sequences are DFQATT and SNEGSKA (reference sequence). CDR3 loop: CSARGSYNQPQHF.

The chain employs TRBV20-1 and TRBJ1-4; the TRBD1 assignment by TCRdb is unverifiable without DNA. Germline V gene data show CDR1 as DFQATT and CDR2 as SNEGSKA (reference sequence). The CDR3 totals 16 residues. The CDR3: CSARVRATGTAEKLFF.

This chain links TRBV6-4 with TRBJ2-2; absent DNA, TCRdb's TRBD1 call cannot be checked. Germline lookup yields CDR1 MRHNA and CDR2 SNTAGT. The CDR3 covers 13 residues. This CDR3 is CASSTRGTGELFF.

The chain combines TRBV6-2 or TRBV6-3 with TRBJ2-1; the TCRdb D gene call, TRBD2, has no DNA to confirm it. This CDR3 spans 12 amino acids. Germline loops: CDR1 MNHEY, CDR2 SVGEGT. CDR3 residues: CASSGLDNEQFF.

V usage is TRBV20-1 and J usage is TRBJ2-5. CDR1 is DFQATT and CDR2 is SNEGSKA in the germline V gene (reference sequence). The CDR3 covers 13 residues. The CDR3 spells CSAREWHLETQYF.

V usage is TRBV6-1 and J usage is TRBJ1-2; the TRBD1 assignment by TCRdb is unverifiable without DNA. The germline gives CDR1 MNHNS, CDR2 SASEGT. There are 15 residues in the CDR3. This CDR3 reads CASRRTVPTNYGYTF.

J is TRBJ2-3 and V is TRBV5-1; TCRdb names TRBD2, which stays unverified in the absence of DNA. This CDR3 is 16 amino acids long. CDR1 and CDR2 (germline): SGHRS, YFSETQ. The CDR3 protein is CASSLGLAASTDTQYF.

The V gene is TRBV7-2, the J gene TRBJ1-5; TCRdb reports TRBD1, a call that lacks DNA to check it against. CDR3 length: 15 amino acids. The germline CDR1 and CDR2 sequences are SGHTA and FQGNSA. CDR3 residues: CASSPPGGSYQPQHF. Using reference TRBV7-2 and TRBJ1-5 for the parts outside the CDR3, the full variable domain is GAGVSQSPSNKVTEKGKDVELRCDPISGHTALYWYRQSLGQGLEFLIYFQGNSAPDKSGLPSDRFSAERTGGSVSTLTIQRTQQEDSAVYLCASSPPGGSYQPQHFGDGTRLSIL.

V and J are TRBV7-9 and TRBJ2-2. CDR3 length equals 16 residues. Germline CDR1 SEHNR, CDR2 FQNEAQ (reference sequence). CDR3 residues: CASSPFAAADTGELFF.

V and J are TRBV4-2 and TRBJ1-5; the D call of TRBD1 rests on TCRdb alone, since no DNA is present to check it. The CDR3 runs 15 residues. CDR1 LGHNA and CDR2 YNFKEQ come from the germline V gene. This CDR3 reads CASSQLDRADQPQHF.

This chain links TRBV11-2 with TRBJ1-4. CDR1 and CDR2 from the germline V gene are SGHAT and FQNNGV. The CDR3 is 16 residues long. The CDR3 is CASSLGTGTTNEKLFF.